This record concerns one T cell receptor beta chain sequence. This entry is derived from a study of blood T cell repertoires in COVID-19. Background on the study: PBMCs, B-cell-depleted T cells, or T cells were the source of the cDNA or gDNA that made up the material.

As processed by the authors: Reference gene primer amplification yielded estimated nucleated cell counts. The repertoire was sequenced with immunoSEQ multiplex PCR; TCRdb's copy has only in-frame clones and lacks some. That table gives V, J and clone size, and the DNA gave D and trimming. The sample contains roughly 570,000 clones, approximately 88% of which appear only once. The CDR3 contains 14 residues. V was cut by 5 bases and J by 0 bases, with 13 bases left in between. Germline V CDR1 and CDR2: GTSNPN, SVGIG (reference sequence). Seattle patients were enrolled during active infection and followed longitudinally.

The specimen sequenced was peripheral blood. This TCR derives from a woman in her fifties or sixties with COVID-19, enrolled during active disease. V gene TRBV30 combines with J gene TRBJ1-1; possibly TRBD1 for D (5 bases). DNA for the CDR3: TGTGCCTGGCTCCCGGGACTGGTGAACACTGAAGCTTTCTTT. Its protein product is CAWLPGLVNTEAFF.